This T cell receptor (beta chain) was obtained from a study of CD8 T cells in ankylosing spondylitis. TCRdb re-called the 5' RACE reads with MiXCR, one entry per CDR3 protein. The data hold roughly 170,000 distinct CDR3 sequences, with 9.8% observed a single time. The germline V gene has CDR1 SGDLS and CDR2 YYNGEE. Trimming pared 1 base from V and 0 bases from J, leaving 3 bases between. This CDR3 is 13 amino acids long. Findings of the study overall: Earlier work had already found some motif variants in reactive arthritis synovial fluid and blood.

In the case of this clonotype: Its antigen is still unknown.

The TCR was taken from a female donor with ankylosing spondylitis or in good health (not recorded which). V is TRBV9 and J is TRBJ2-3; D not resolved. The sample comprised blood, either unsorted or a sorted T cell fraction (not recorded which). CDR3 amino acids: CASSVTSTDTQYF. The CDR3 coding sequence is TGTGCCAGCAGCGTAACTAGCACAGATACGCAGTATTTT.